A single sample is the source of the 9 T cell receptor beta chains below, sequenced in a study of T-cell memory formation after mild COVID-19. Each CDR3 protein gets one entry after TCRdb re-called the 5' RACE reads with MiXCR. Counted here are under 250,000 distinct CDR3 sequences, more than 8% occurring once; the ten biggest clones make up around 3.4%. Sequencing was carried out using PBMCs or a T cell subset sorted from them (not recorded which). The receptor source for this set is a man aged 18 to 29 who had mild COVID-19 (a few samples of this study predate the infection). Cell type and time point are not known.

The CDR3, as DNA: TGTGCCAGCAGCTCCAGATTTAGCGGGGGGAACAATGAGCAGTTCTTC. Encoded protein: CASSSRFSGGNNEQFF. The chain is built from TRBV7-2 and TRBJ2-1; 10 bases are shared with TRBD2. After removal of 4 bases from V and 5 bases from J, the junction contained 8 bases not matched to a gene. Germline CDR1 is SGHTA and CDR2 is FQGNSA. This CDR3 has 16 amino acids.

The chain has TRBV25-1 and TRBJ2-1, with 8 nucleotides matching TRBD2. This CDR3 has 15 amino acids. The V gene end was trimmed by 3 bases and the J gene end by 2 bases; junction bases not matched to a gene: 3. The germline V gene has CDR1 MGHDK and CDR2 SYGVNS. CDR3 DNA sequence: TGTGCCAGCAGTGATCGCGGGGGGACCTACAATGAGCAGTTCTTC. This codes for CASSDRGGTYNEQFF.

J is TRBJ2-1 and V is TRBV10-3, with D unclear. CDR1 ENHRY and CDR2 SYGVKD come from the germline V gene. Trimming removed 6 bases from V and 9 bases from J, with 12 bases in between. This CDR3 has 12 residues. The CDR3 region has the DNA TGTGCCATCAGGCCTGAGGACGGTGAGCAGTTCTTC. Translating it yields CAIRPEDGEQFF.

The table lists this clonotype with many counts. The chain uses TRBV28 and TRBJ2-7, with 10 bases matching TRBD1. Germline CDR1 is MDHEN and CDR2 is SYDVKM. V shed 5 bases and J 2 bases; nucleotides not matched to a gene: 9. CDR3 size: 16 residues. The CDR3 DNA sequence: TGTGCCAGCAGTGGCGGTCGGGGGACAGGGGCCTACGAGCAGTACGTC. It is translated as CASSGGRGTGAYEQYV.

This clonotype appeared a few times. J is TRBJ1-5 and V is TRBV20-1; D is possibly TRBD1 (6 bases). V lost 6 bases to trimming and J lost 2 bases, with 14 bases between them. The length of the CDR3 is 14 residues. Germline V gene sequence: CDR1 DFQATT, CDR2 SNEGSKA (reference sequence). CDR3 residues: CSATVRGGNQPQHF. CDR3 sequence (DNA): TGCAGTGCCACTGTCAGGGGCGGCAATCAGCCCCAGCATTTT.

This clonotype has ten or more counts. The chain links TRBV10-2 to TRBJ2-3; 11 bases line up with TRBD2. The CDR3 length is 14 residues. The junction had 7 bases not matched to a gene; V was cut back by 11 bases and J by 3 bases. Germline V gene lookup returns CDR1 WSHSY and CDR2 SAAADI. CDR3: CAVRLAGRTDTQYF. As DNA, the CDR3 is TGCGCCGTGAGACTAGCGGGGAGGACAGATACGCAGTATTTT.

In this sample, this clonotype turned up a few times. The CDR3 coding sequence is TGTGCCAGCAGTTCAGCAGGGACCTACGAGCAGTACTTC. Translation gives CASSSAGTYEQYF. This rearrangement joins TRBV12-3 or TRBV12-4 to TRBJ2-7, with D tentatively TRBD1 (5 bases). The CDR3 spans 13 residues. Trimming removed 4 bases at V and 2 bases at J, with 9 bases between.

This sequence joins TRBV2 and TRBJ2-5, with 8 bases fitting TRBD2. The V and J ends lost 8 bases and 4 bases, in that order; junction bases with no gene match: 9. This CDR3 is built from 14 residues. Per germline, CDR1 SNHLY and CDR2 FYNNEI. CDR3: CASGFGGGSETQYF. DNA for the CDR3: TGTGCCAGCGGCTTTGGCGGGGGGTCAGAGACCCAGTACTTC.

This chain uses TRBV5-1 with TRBJ2-5; 7 bases align to TRBD2. The CDR3 length is 15 residues. CDR1 is SGHRS and CDR2 is YFSETQ in the germline V gene. V lost 4 bases to trimming and J lost 5 bases; unmatched junction nucleotides: 11. CDR3 bases: TGCGCCAGCAGCCTAATCAGCGGGGCAAGGGAGACCCAGTACTTC. Its protein product is CASSLISGARETQYF.